This T cell receptor (beta chain) is from a study of T cell responses to AZD1222 COVID-19 vaccine (dated by TCRdb to the early 2020s). With respect to the entire study: AZD1222 recipients whose second dose came at about 4 weeks and those whose second dose came at about 12 weeks were combined into one group, since spike-specific TCR depth and breadth did not differ between the two schedules. A total of about 230 trial participants underwent TCR sequencing, of whom some 210 received two doses of AZD1222 and about 25 received two doses of the MenACWY control vaccine. Trial participants were enrolled into age subgroups of 18-55, 56-69 and 70-plus years, which contained 148, 28 and 57 TCR-sequenced participants, respectively. Study-wide conclusions, independent of this receptor: In the small 56-69-year group, the increase in depth fell short of significance, most likely because of low power. Conclusions about previously exposed vaccinees were limited because only six AZD1222 recipients were SARS-CoV-2 seropositive at baseline. Most participants were white British and females outnumbered males, and the authors suggested that clonal diversity may have been underestimated. Reportedly, almost half of the unique spike-specific TCRs recognized epitopes lying outside the regions that are mutated in the B.1.351 and B.1.1.7 variants. A significant rise in spike-specific TCR breadth and depth was observed after two AZD1222 doses relative to day 0 and relative to MenACWY recipients. Vaccine-associated CD4 TCRs spanned the whole spike protein, with dominant responses in regions 160-218 and 743-854. Because no day 14 peak-response samples were available, repertoires were characterized only after the peak T cell response.

From the germline V gene (reference sequence), CDR1 is MNHEY and CDR2 is SMNVEV. Trimmed from V: 5 bases; trimmed from J: 6 bases; junction bases lacking a gene match: 10. Counted from cysteine to phenylalanine, this CDR3 has 16 amino acids. Only the CDR3 region is kept as DNA, spanning 48 bases read in frame from base 1. The CDR3 regions of human TCRbeta chains were subjected to immunosequencing. Under the source paper's analysis protocol: Repertoire TCRs were checked for matches against a reference library of SARS-CoV-2-specific TCRs that had been generated using the MIRA antigen-specificity platform. Breadth meant the fraction of unique TCRs that were SARS-CoV-2-associated, whereas depth meant the fraction of total T cells that were SARS-CoV-2-associated. Using the MIRA data, each spike-specific TCR was mapped to the spike region that the TCR reacts to and placed in a CD4 or CD8 class. Log10-transformed breadth and depth values were compared by one-way ANOVA with Sidak's multiple comparisons tests. In its TCRdb copy, this immuneACCESS table keeps in-frame sequences only and misses some clones. Where compared with another copy, unresolved V genes explain less than half of these, and the others have no known cause. The V and J calls and clone size come from that table; D and trimming were worked out from the DNA. The table for this sample lists more than 95,000 clones; 85% to 90% of them were counted only once. The top ten clonotypes cover about 29% of the sample.

The time point label, read with the paper, signifies: baseline before first vaccination. Vaccinee samples came from UK trials COV001 and COV002, including a single-blind randomized controlled phase 2/3 trial of AZD1222 (ChAdOx1 nCoV-19) in healthy adults. For TCRbeta chain sequencing, PBMC samples were collected from trial participants at day 0 and at day 28 after the second dose. As concerns this clone: Its antigen specificity is not known. One base away there is no much larger clone; base qualities are not given.

The sample here was peripheral blood, taken on day 0 of AZD1222 vaccination. This TCR came from an adult in good health. The chain is assembled from TRBV27 and TRBJ2-1; TRBD2 lines up with 10 middle nucleotides. CDR3 sequence: CASSLESGRATNEQFF. The nucleotide sequence reads TGTGCCAGCAGTCTCGAAAGCGGGAGGGCCACCAATGAGCAGTTCTTC.